This is a list of T cell receptor beta chains from one sample in a study of blood T cells in healthy people across ages. TCRdb processed the 5' RACE reads anew with MiXCR; each CDR3 protein has one entry. The sample holds about 1.1 million distinct CDR3 sequences, 35% to 45% seen once. Sequencing input: blood. These receptor sequences come from a man younger than 35 in good health. CDR3s leave out the opening cysteine and the closing phenylalanine or tryptophan.

j_call: TRBJ1-1
v_call: TRBV12-3/TRBV12-4
cdr3_aa: ASSPGTGVSLTGAF

j_call: TRBJ2-1
v_call: TRBV7-3
cdr3_aa: ASSFWAGGPFNEQF

j_call: TRBJ1-2
v_call: TRBV27
cdr3_aa: ASSFDRGQEGYT

j_call: -
v_call: TRBV6-5
cdr3_aa: ASQRKEGRYEQY

j_call: TRBJ1-2
v_call: TRBV29-1
cdr3_aa: SAHSGGSYGYT

j_call: TRBJ1-2
v_call: TRBV6-5
cdr3_aa: ASSYLQGARNYGYT

j_call: TRBJ1-2
v_call: TRBV7-2
cdr3_aa: ASSLTGFDGYT

j_call: TRBJ1-4
v_call: TRBV7-9
cdr3_aa: ASSLNGGPINEKLF

j_call: TRBJ1-5
v_call: TRBV11-2
cdr3_aa: ASSLVSGINQPQH

j_call: TRBJ1-4
v_call: TRBV29-1
cdr3_aa: SVTDRAPNEKLF

j_call: TRBJ1-1
v_call: TRBV4-3
cdr3_aa: ASSQDLTGFGTEAF

j_call: TRBJ2-3
v_call: TRBV10-3
cdr3_aa: AIGSRGGETGTQY

j_call: TRBJ2-1
v_call: TRBV20-1
cdr3_aa: SASPKRGDEQF

j_call: TRBJ1-1
v_call: TRBV7-2
cdr3_aa: ASSLDFGQQKAF